Below are 20 T cell receptor beta chains sequenced from a single sample in a study of patients and donors after allogeneic stem cell transplantation. Via MiXCR, TCRdb re-called the RT-PCR reads, giving one row per CDR3 protein. The profile shows about 4,100 distinct CDR3 sequences, 20% to 30% of them singletons. Sequenced input: blood, either unsorted or a sorted T cell fraction (not recorded which). The receptors derive from a human donor who was either an allogeneic HSCT recipient or a stem cell or donor lymphocyte infusion donor (not recorded which). It is not recorded whose cells these are; they may come from a transplant donor.

The V call is TRBV7-2, the J call TRBJ2-1, with 9 bases matching TRBD2. Germline CDR1 SGHTA, CDR2 FQGNSA. CDR3 length equals 15 residues. The J segment lost 4 bases and the V segment lost 7 bases, leaving 8 bases of the junction unmatched. The CDR3 region is CASTKRGADYNEQFF. CDR3 nucleotide sequence: TGTGCCAGCACCAAGCGGGGGGCCGATTACAATGAGCAGTTCTTC.

V gene TRBV5-1 combines with J gene TRBJ1-1; 9 nucleotides match TRBD1. Germline V gene data show CDR1 as SGHRS and CDR2 as YFSETQ. The trim removed 3 bases at V and 4 bases at J, leaving 4 bases unmatched. This CDR3 has 14 residues. The CDR3 loop is CASSWGQGGTEAFF. The CDR3 coding sequence is TGCGCCAGCAGCTGGGGACAGGGAGGCACTGAAGCTTTCTTT.

This clonotype appeared a few times. The genes are TRBV4-2 and TRBJ2-1; D is unresolved. Trimming removed 1 base from V and 9 bases from J, with 13 bases in between. Germline-derived CDR1 and CDR2 are LGHNA and YNFKEQ. The CDR3 spans 14 residues. The CDR3 DNA is TGTGCCAGCAGCCAAGGGCGCGGTTTCGGTGAGCAGTTCTTC. Amino acids: CASSQGRGFGEQFF.

The V and J genes are TRBV12-3 or TRBV12-4 and TRBJ2-1, with 8 bases fitting TRBD2. CDR3 length equals 15 residues. After removal of 4 bases from V and 6 bases from J, the junction contained 8 bases not matched to a gene. CDR3 protein: CASSSPGLGSNEQFF. The CDR3, as DNA: TGTGCCAGCAGTTCCCCGGGACTAGGATCCAATGAGCAGTTCTTC.

This clonotype is medium-sized in the sample. The V gene is TRBV7-9, the J gene TRBJ1-2; 7 bases are a match to TRBD1. Trimming took 5 bases from V and 2 from J; bases not matched to a gene: 2. The CDR3 is 13 amino acids. Germline CDR1 is SEHNR and CDR2 is FQNEAQ (reference sequence). The CDR3 sequence is CASSRGQNYGYTF. In DNA, the CDR3 is TGTGCCAGCAGCCGGGGACAGAACTATGGCTACACCTTC.

On this clonotype itself: Its ends do not fully match the called genes, so a read error is possible. V gene TRBV7-8 combines with J gene TRBJ2-3, with 14 bases identical to TRBD2. Germline CDR1 and CDR2: SGHVS and FQNEAQ. The CDR3 is 13 residues long. CDR3 in amino acids: CASSLGTSGRLDF. Here the CDR3 DNA reads TGTGCCAGCAGCTTAGGGACTAGCGGGAGGCTGGATTTT.

This clonotype was detected only a few times. The chain recombines TRBV20-1 with TRBJ2-7; D call uncertain. CDR1 is DFQATT, CDR2 SNEGSKA, per germline (reference sequence). Trimming pared 2 bases from V and 0 bases from J, leaving 8 bases between. This CDR3 contains 13 residues. This CDR3 is CSARTTTSYEQYF. The CDR3, as DNA: TGCAGTGCTAGAACCACGACCTCCTACGAGCAGTACTTC.

The rearrangement uses TRBV2 and TRBJ2-2; D call uncertain. Trimming took 4 bases from V and 6 from J, leaving 9 bases between them. This CDR3 contains 13 residues. The V gene's germline CDR1 is SNHLY and CDR2 FYNNEI. The CDR3 protein is CASSVGDSGELFF. CDR3 nucleotides: TGTGCCAGCAGTGTCGGCGATTCCGGGGAGCTGTTTTTT. The full variable domain, in which reference TRBV2 and TRBJ2-2 provide the parts outside the CDR3, is EPEVTQTPSHQVTQMGQEVILRCVPISNHLYFYWYRQILGQKVEFLVSFYNNEISEKSEIFDDQFSVERPDGSNFTLKIRSTKLEDSAMYFCASSVGDSGELFFGEGSRLTVL.

This clonotype has a handful of counts. The chain uses TRBV7-3 and TRBJ2-5, with D hard to call. Per the germline V gene, CDR1 is SGHTA and CDR2 is FQGTGA. The V gene lost 1 base and the J gene lost 0 bases, with 3 bases spanning the gap. The CDR3 length is 13 residues. CDR3 nucleotides: TGTGCCAGCAGCTTAAGGGACCAAGAGACCCAGTACTTC. Translation: CASSLRDQETQYF.

The DNA of the CDR3 is TGTGCCAGCAGCCGGGGTACCACAGATACGCAGTATTTT. This encodes CASSRGTTDTQYF. The V gene is TRBV5-6, the J gene TRBJ2-3; possibly TRBD2 for D (5 bases). The CDR3 has 13 residues. Germline V gives CDR1 SGHDT, CDR2 YYEEEE. V was pared by 4 bases and J by 2 bases, with 8 bases between. The variable domain in full, with the rest retrieved from reference TRBV5-6 and TRBJ2-3, is DAGVTQSPTHLIKTRGQQVTLRCSPKSGHDTVSWYQQALGQGPQFIFQYYEEEERQRGNFPDRFSGHQFPNYSSELNVNALLLGDSALYLCASSRGTTDTQYFGPGTRLTVL.

This chain links TRBV5-4 with TRBJ1-6; D remains unclear. Deletions cut 4 bases from V and 10 bases from J, with 18 bases between. The CDR3 is 15 amino acids. CDR1 SGHNT and CDR2 YYREEE come from the germline V gene (reference sequence). The CDR3: CASSLGVSGNSPLHF. The CDR3 DNA reads as TGTGCCAGCAGCCTCGGGGTTTCGGGAAACTCACCCCTCCACTTT.

By frequency in the sample, this clonotype is medium-sized. The genes are TRBV7-9 and TRBJ1-1, with no clear D. V lost 1 base to trimming and J lost 11 bases, with 11 bases between them. CDR1 and CDR2 from the germline V gene are SEHNR and FQNEAQ (reference sequence). The CDR3 runs 12 residues. The CDR3 bases are TGTGCCAGCAGCTTAGAAGATAGAGAGGCTTTCTTT. Protein product: CASSLEDREAFF.

The rearrangement joins TRBV6-6 to TRBJ2-7; 10 bases align to TRBD2. Germline assignment: CDR1 MNHNY and CDR2 SVGAGI (reference sequence). J was trimmed by 3 bases and V by 2 bases; bases with no gene match: 4. The CDR3 is 15 amino acids. The CDR3 is CASSYRASGSYEQYF. CDR3 DNA: TGTGCCAGCAGTTACCGTGCTAGCGGGAGCTACGAGCAGTACTTC.

This chain links TRBV11-2 with TRBJ2-1; D not certain. Trimming pared 1 base from V and 8 bases from J, leaving 6 bases between. Looked up from germline, CDR1 is SGHAT and CDR2 is FQNNGV. This CDR3 spans 12 amino acids. The chain's CDR3 is CASSLGLHEQFF. In DNA, the CDR3 is TGTGCCAGCAGCTTAGGGTTACATGAGCAGTTCTTC.

This clonotype has more than one count but fewer than ten. The J gene is TRBJ1-1, the V gene TRBV15; no firm D call. The CDR3 runs 13 residues. V lost 3 bases and J lost 6, with 11 bases in between. Germline V gene sequence: CDR1 LNHNV, CDR2 YYDKDF (reference sequence). CDR3 sequence: CATSRDRVAEAFF. The DNA of the CDR3 is TGTGCCACCAGCAGGGACCGGGTAGCTGAAGCTTTCTTT.

This chain uses TRBV11-1 with TRBJ2-1; 11 bases line up with TRBD2. This CDR3 has 15 amino acids. The germline V gene has CDR1 SGHAT and CDR2 FQDESV (reference sequence). The ends lost 4 bases at V and 7 bases at J; junction bases unmatched: 6. The CDR3 reads CASSSGTSGSNEQFF. The CDR3 DNA is TGTGCCAGCAGCTCCGGGACTAGCGGATCGAATGAGCAGTTCTTC.

In this sample, this clonotype turned up a few times. The chain joins TRBV29-1 to TRBJ1-1; D gene unclear. Germline V gives CDR1 SQVTM, CDR2 ANQGSEA. This CDR3 has 13 residues. Trimming cost V 7 bases and J 3 bases, with 15 bases left between them. The chain's CDR3 is CSAQRGGYTEAFF. The DNA of the CDR3 is TGCAGCGCTCAGAGAGGCGGATACACTGAAGCTTTCTTT.

This clonotype is categorized as medium-sized. This sequence joins TRBV5-8 and TRBJ1-1; the D is unclear. Germline V gives CDR1 SGHTS, CDR2 YDEGEE. V was shortened by 0 bases and J by 4 bases, with 10 bases between the two germline ends. CDR3 length equals 14 residues. This CDR3 is CASSLEGLRTEAFF. The CDR3 bases are TGTGCCAGCAGCTTGGAAGGGCTGCGCACTGAAGCTTTCTTT.

This chain uses TRBV10-3 with TRBJ2-3; D possibly corresponds to TRBD2 (6 bases). Per the germline V gene, CDR1 is ENHRY and CDR2 is SYGVKD. The CDR3 is 14 amino acids. Trimming took off 2 bases at V and 2 bases at J, with 8 bases between the two ends. The CDR3 sequence is CAISEPGDTDTQYF. Here the CDR3 DNA reads TGTGCCATCAGTGAGCCGGGGGACACAGATACGCAGTATTTT.

The CDR3 DNA sequence: TGTGCCAGCAGTCCTTTGGCAGGGGCGGCCGGGGAGCTGTTTTTT. Encoded protein: CASSPLAGAAGELFF. V and J are TRBV12-3 or TRBV12-4 and TRBJ2-2, with D maybe TRBD1 (6 bases). V was trimmed by 5 bases and J by 6 bases, leaving 16 bases between them. The CDR3 spans 15 residues.